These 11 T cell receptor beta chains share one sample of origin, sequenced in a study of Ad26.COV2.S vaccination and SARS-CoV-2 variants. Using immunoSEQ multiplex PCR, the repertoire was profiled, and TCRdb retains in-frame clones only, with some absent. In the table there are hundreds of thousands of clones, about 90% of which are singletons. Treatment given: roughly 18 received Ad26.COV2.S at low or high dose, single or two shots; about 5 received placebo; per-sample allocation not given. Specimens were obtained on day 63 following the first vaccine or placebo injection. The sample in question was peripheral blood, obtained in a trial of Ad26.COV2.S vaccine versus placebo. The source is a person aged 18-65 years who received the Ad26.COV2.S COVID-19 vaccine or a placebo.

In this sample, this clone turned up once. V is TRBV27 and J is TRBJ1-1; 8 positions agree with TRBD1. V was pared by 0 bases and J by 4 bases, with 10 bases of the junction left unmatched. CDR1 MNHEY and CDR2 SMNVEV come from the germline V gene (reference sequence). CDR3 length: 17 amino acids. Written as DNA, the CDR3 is TGTGCCAGCAGTTTATCGGGCAGGGGGCTGGGTGGCACTGAAGCTTTCTTT. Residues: CASSLSGRGLGGTEAFF.

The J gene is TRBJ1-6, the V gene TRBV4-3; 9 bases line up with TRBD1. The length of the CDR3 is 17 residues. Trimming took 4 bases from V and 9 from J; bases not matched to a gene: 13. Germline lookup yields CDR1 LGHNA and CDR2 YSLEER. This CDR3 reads CASSLRATGGGFSPLHF. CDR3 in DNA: TGCGCCAGCAGCCTCAGGGCCACAGGGGGCGGTTTTTCACCCCTCCACTTT.

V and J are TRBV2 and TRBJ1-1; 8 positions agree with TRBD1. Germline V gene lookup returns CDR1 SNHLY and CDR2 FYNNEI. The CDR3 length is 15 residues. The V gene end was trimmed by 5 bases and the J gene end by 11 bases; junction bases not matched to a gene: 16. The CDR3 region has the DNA TGTGCCAGCAGTCGACGGACAGGGCAAGGATTGGGGGCTTTCTTT. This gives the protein CASSRRTGQGLGAFF.

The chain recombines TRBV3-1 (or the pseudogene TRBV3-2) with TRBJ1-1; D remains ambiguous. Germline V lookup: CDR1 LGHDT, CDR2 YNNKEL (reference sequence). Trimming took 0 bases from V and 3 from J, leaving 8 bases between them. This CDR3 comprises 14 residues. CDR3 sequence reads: CASSQEEGYTEAFF. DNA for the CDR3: TGTGCCAGCAGCCAAGAAGAAGGGTACACTGAAGCTTTCTTT.

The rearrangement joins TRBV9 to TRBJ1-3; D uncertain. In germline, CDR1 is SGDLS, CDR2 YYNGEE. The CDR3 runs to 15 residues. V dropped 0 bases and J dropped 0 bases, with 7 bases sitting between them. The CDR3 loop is CASSVAVHSGNTIYF. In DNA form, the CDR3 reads TGTGCCAGCAGCGTAGCGGTCCACTCTGGAAACACCATATATTTT.

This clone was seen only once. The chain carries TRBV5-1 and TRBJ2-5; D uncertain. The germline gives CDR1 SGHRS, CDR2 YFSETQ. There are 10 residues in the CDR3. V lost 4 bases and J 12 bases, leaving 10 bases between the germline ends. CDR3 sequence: CASSPVRKYF. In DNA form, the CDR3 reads TGCGCCAGCAGCCCCGTTCGAAAGTACTTC. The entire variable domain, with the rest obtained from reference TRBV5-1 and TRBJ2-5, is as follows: KAGVTQTPRYLIKTRGQQVTLSCSPISGHRSVSWYQQTPGQGLQFLFEYFSETQRNKGNFPGRFSGRQFSNSRSEMNVSTLELGDSALYLCASSPVRKYFGPGTRLLVL.

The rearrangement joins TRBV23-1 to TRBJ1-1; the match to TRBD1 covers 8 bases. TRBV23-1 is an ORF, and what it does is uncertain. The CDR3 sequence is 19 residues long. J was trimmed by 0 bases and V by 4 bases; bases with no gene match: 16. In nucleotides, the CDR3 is TGCGCCAGCAGTCGCCGACCCCCCACGGACAGGGTAATGAACACTGAAGCTTTCTTT. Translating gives CASSRRPPTDRVMNTEAFF.

The CDR3 is CASSPLWVPKRGSGANVLTF. DNA of the CDR3: TGTGCCAGCAGCCCTTTATGGGTACCAAAAAGGGGCTCTGGGGCCAACGTCCTGACTTTC. The chain is built from TRBV9 and TRBJ2-6, with a possible D match to TRBD1 (5 bases). Trimming took off 4 bases at V and 0 bases at J, with 23 bases between the two ends. The CDR3 totals 20 residues. CDR1 is SGDLS, CDR2 YYNGEE, per germline.

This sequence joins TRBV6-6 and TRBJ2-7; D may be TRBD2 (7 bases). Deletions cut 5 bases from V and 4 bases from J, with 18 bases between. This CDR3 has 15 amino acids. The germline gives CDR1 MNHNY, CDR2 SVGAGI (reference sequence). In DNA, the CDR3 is TGTGCCAGCAGTCTAATCTCTCGGGGGGCTTACGAGCAGTACTTC. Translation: CASSLISRGAYEQYF.

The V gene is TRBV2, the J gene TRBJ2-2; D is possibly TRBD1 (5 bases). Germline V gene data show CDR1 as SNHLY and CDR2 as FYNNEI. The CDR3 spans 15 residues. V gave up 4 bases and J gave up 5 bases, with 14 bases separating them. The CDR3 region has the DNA TGTGCCAGCAGTGCAAGGGGTAAAGTGACCGGGGAGCTGTTTTTT. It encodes CASSARGKVTGELFF.

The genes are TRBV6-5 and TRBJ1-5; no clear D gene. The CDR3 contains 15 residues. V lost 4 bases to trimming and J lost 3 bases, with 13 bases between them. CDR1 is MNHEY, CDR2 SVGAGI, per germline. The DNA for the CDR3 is TGTGCCAGCAGTTTTATCTGGGAGGACAATCAGCCCCAGCATTTT. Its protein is CASSFIWEDNQPQHF.